These 30 T cell receptor beta chains came from one sample sequenced in a study of blood T cell repertoires in COVID-19. The assay was immunoSEQ multiplex PCR, and TCRdb's table has in-frame clones only and misses some. The sample holds approximately 130,000 clones, around four fifths seen once. Specimen: peripheral blood. These receptors all come from an elderly man with active or convalescent COVID-19.

The chain carries TRBV5-1 and TRBJ1-1; 7 nucleotides agree with TRBD1. This CDR3 comprises 14 residues. Losses at the gene ends were 0 bases for V and 5 bases for J; bases not matched to a gene: 4. The V gene's germline CDR1 is SGHRS and CDR2 YFSETQ. Here the CDR3 reads CASSLGQGGTEAFF. Written as DNA, the CDR3 is TGCGCCAGCAGCTTGGGACAGGGTGGGACTGAAGCTTTCTTT. The entire variable domain, with the rest obtained from reference TRBV5-1 and TRBJ1-1, is as follows: KAGVTQTPRYLIKTRGQQVTLSCSPISGHRSVSWYQQTPGQGLQFLFEYFSETQRNKGNFPGRFSGRQFSNSRSEMNVSTLELGDSALYLCASSLGQGGTEAFFGQGTRLTVV.

This clone was detected once. V is TRBV7-9 and J is TRBJ1-2; maybe TRBD1 (6 bases). V was cut by 0 bases and J by 7 bases, with 12 bases left in between. The CDR3 has 14 residues. Germline assignment: CDR1 SEHNR and CDR2 FQNEAQ (reference sequence). The CDR3 DNA reads as TGTGCCAGCAGCTTAGCAGGGGGAAAGGTTGGCTACACCTTC. It encodes CASSLAGGKVGYTF.

The J gene is TRBJ1-5, the V gene TRBV15; TRBD1 might be the D (5 bases). With 1 base removed from V and 2 bases from J, the gap between germline ends came to 9 bases. This CDR3 has 15 residues. Germline loops: CDR1 LNHNV, CDR2 YYDKDF (reference sequence). In nucleotides, the CDR3 is TGTGCCACCAGCAGAGCGGGGGGGGGCAATCAGCCCCAGCATTTT. This sequence encodes CATSRAGGGNQPQHF.

As concerns this clone: This same CDR3 is encoded by further DNA sequences in the sample. This chain connects TRBV5-5 to TRBJ1-1, with D hard to call. The length of the CDR3 is 13 residues. V lost 3 bases and J lost 1, with 7 bases in between. Germline loops: CDR1 SGHKS, CDR2 YYEKEE (reference sequence). The CDR3 loop reads CASSSPGNTEAFF. CDR3 nucleotide sequence: TGTGCCAGCAGCTCCCCGGGGAACACTGAAGCTTTCTTT.

This chain uses TRBV19 with TRBJ1-1, with TRBD1 identical over 9 bases. V was clipped by 3 bases and J by 5 bases; unmatched bases: 4. The CDR3 covers 14 residues. The germline V gene has CDR1 LNHDA and CDR2 SQIVND (reference sequence). The CDR3 here is CASSMGQGGTEAFF. The CDR3 DNA is TGTGCCAGTAGTATGGGACAGGGCGGTACTGAAGCTTTCTTT.

The gene calls are TRBV10-3 and TRBJ2-7; unclear D gene. Deletions cut 3 bases from V and 7 bases from J, with 10 bases between. Germline V gene data show CDR1 as ENHRY and CDR2 as SYGVKD. This CDR3 has 12 amino acids. The CDR3 DNA reads as TGTGCCATCAGTGAATTTCGAGAGGAGCAGTACTTC. Its protein is CAISEFREEQYF.

V is TRBV24-1 and J is TRBJ2-2; tentatively, D is TRBD1 (6 bases). V lost 1 base and J lost 0, with 8 bases in between. The CDR3 consists of 16 residues. Germline lookup yields CDR1 KGHDR and CDR2 SFDVKD. The CDR3 loop reads CATSDFDRTNTGELFF. The CDR3 DNA sequence: TGTGCCACCAGTGATTTTGACAGGACGAACACCGGGGAGCTGTTTTTT.

V gene TRBV2 combines with J gene TRBJ1-2; the D is unclear. V was clipped by 8 bases and J by 4 bases, with 17 bases between them. This CDR3 is 14 amino acids long. The germline V gene has CDR1 SNHLY and CDR2 FYNNEI. The CDR3 loop is CASRTLEGTYGYTF. CDR3 DNA: TGTGCCAGCCGGACTCTAGAGGGTACCTATGGCTACACCTTC.

The rearrangement links TRBV27 to TRBJ1-3; D unresolved. V lost 2 bases, J lost 0 bases, and 8 bases lay in between. Germline-derived CDR1 and CDR2 are MNHEY and SMNVEV (reference sequence). CDR3 length equals 15 residues. The DNA for the CDR3 is TGTGCCAGCAGTTTACAGGCTAACTCTGGAAACACCATATATTTT. It is translated as CASSLQANSGNTIYF.

This clone was seen more than once but under ten times. The gene calls are TRBV27 and TRBJ2-7; no definite D call. V was shortened by 0 bases and J by 0 bases, with 6 bases between the two germline ends. CDR3 length equals 14 residues. Per the germline V gene, CDR1 is MNHEY and CDR2 is SMNVEV (reference sequence). The CDR3 spells CASSLSGSSYEQYF. The CDR3, as DNA: TGTGCCAGCAGTTTATCGGGCAGCTCCTACGAGCAGTACTTC.

The chain recombines TRBV6-5 with TRBJ2-2; TRBD1 aligns across 10 bases. The CDR3 consists of 15 residues. Germline V CDR1 and CDR2: MNHEY, SVGAGI. V was pared by 7 bases and J by 3 bases, with 5 bases of the junction left unmatched. The CDR3 sequence: CASTAGTGDTGELFF. The CDR3 DNA is TGTGCCAGCACCGCCGGGACAGGGGACACCGGGGAGCTGTTTTTT.

This clone has a single count. The rearrangement uses TRBV19 and TRBJ1-2; D remains unclear. CDR1 and CDR2 from the germline V gene are LNHDA and SQIVND (reference sequence). The CDR3 covers 12 residues. The V and J ends lost 9 bases and 1 base respectively, with 9 bases between them. CDR3 sequence: CASSGFNYGYTF. CDR3 nucleotide sequence: TGTGCCAGCAGCGGCTTTAACTATGGCTACACCTTC.

This clone was counted once. This chain links TRBV6-2 or TRBV6-3 with TRBJ2-3; D gene ambiguous. The germline V gene encodes CDR1 MNHEY and CDR2 SVGEGT. V lost 0 bases and J 6 bases, leaving 10 bases between the germline ends. This CDR3 is 14 amino acids long. The CDR3 sequence: CASSYSSMMDTQYF. DNA for the CDR3: TGTGCCAGCAGTTACTCGAGTATGATGGATACGCAGTATTTT.

This clone has more than one count but fewer than ten. This chain links TRBV7-9 with TRBJ1-2, with D unresolved. Looked up from germline, CDR1 is SEHNR and CDR2 is FQNEAQ (reference sequence). There are 12 residues in the CDR3. V lost 2 bases and J 8 bases, leaving 9 bases between the germline ends. The CDR3 DNA is TGTGCCAGCAGCTTAAATCTAAGCGGCTACACCTTC. Protein sequence: CASSLNLSGYTF.

J is TRBJ2-5 and V is TRBV18; possible D gene TRBD2, 5 bases. The V and J ends lost 3 bases and 1 base respectively, with 12 bases between them. Germline CDR1 KGHSH, CDR2 LQKENI. This CDR3 comprises 15 residues. CDR3 residues: CASSPLEAGQETQYF. CDR3 nucleotide sequence: TGTGCCAGCTCACCCTTGGAGGCAGGCCAAGAGACCCAGTACTTC.

The gene calls are TRBV3-1 (or the pseudogene TRBV3-2) and TRBJ2-3, with 8 bases aligning to TRBD2. This CDR3 has 16 amino acids. Germline CDR1 LGHDT, CDR2 YNNKEL (reference sequence). The junction had 6 bases not matched to a gene; V was cut back by 4 bases and J by 0 bases. The CDR3 DNA reads as TGTGCCAGCAGCCTCGGCGGGGGGTCAAGCACAGATACGCAGTATTTT. As protein: CASSLGGGSSTDTQYF.

The chain recombines TRBV4-1 with TRBJ2-7, with D possibly TRBD2 on 5 matching bases. The CDR3 totals 14 residues. Per the germline V gene, CDR1 is MGHRA and CDR2 is YSYEKL. Deletions cut 6 bases from V and 1 base from J, with 13 bases between. The CDR3 loop reads CASSPGYVSYEQYF. In DNA, the CDR3 is TGCGCCAGCAGTCCGGGATATGTTTCCTACGAGCAGTACTTC.

V usage is TRBV29-1 and J usage is TRBJ1-1, with D possibly matching TRBD1 (6 bases). V lost 4 bases and J lost 8, with 11 bases in between. The CDR3 totals 11 residues. The germline V gene has CDR1 SQVTM and CDR2 ANQGSEA. The CDR3: CSVVPDREAFF. The CDR3 DNA reads as TGCAGCGTTGTCCCAGACAGGGAAGCTTTCTTT.

V gene TRBV24-1 combines with J gene TRBJ2-2, with D possibly TRBD2 on 6 matching bases. Trimming removed 0 bases from V and 7 bases from J, with 14 bases in between. This CDR3 comprises 16 residues. In germline, CDR1 is KGHDR, CDR2 SFDVKD. CDR3 residues: CATSDLGLSSGGELFF. The CDR3 bases are TGTGCCACCAGTGATTTGGGACTATCCTCTGGCGGGGAGCTGTTTTTT.

This chain uses TRBV5-8 with TRBJ1-5; TRBD1 aligns across 10 bases. V shed 4 bases and J 0 bases; nucleotides not matched to a gene: 7. CDR1 is SGHTS and CDR2 is YDEGEE in the germline V gene. The CDR3 is made up of 17 amino acids. CDR3 nucleotides: TGTGCCAGCAGCCCGGGACAGGGGTCTTATAGCAATCAGCCCCAGCATTTT. Protein product: CASSPGQGSYSNQPQHF.

The chain uses TRBV5-4 and TRBJ1-2, with unresolved D. Germline values: CDR1 SGHNT, CDR2 YYREEE (reference sequence). The CDR3 runs 13 residues. With 0 bases removed from V and 7 bases from J, the gap between germline ends came to 10 bases. CDR3 sequence: CASSLAQERGYTF. The CDR3 nucleotides read TGTGCCAGCAGCTTGGCCCAAGAGCGTGGCTACACCTTC.

J is TRBJ2-5 and V is TRBV11-3; 7 bases line up with TRBD1. The germline V gene encodes CDR1 SGHNT and CDR2 YENEEA. This CDR3 is built from 13 residues. The V segment lost 3 bases and the J segment 4 bases; nucleotides outside the gene matches: 2. This CDR3 is CASSFGQAETQYF. CDR3 DNA sequence: TGTGCCAGCAGCTTCGGACAGGCAGAGACCCAGTACTTC.

The chain combines TRBV30 with TRBJ1-2, with 7 bases fitting TRBD1. The CDR3 consists of 14 residues. Unmatched junction bases numbered 3, after V lost 1 base and J lost 1 base. Germline values: CDR1 GTSNPN, CDR2 SVGIG (reference sequence). The CDR3 protein is CAWSAGDSNYGYTF. CDR3 DNA sequence: TGTGCCTGGAGTGCCGGGGACAGTAACTATGGCTACACCTTC. The entire variable domain, with the rest obtained from reference TRBV30 and TRBJ1-2, is as follows: SQTIHQWPATLVQPVGSPLSLECTVEGTSNPNLYWYRQAAGRGLQLLFYSVGIGQISSEVPQNLSASRPQDRQFILSSKKLLLSDSGFYLCAWSAGDSNYGYTFGSGTRLTVV.

V and J are TRBV5-4 and TRBJ2-7, with TRBD1 as a possible D gene (6 bases). CDR1 and CDR2 (germline): SGHNT, YYREEE (reference sequence). The CDR3 totals 14 residues. Trimming took 3 bases from V and 0 from J, leaving 10 bases between them. CDR3: CASSWTATSYEQYF. In DNA form, the CDR3 reads TGTGCCAGCAGCTGGACAGCCACCTCCTACGAGCAGTACTTC. Full variable domain (rest looked up from reference TRBV5-4 and TRBJ2-7): ETGVTQSPTHLIKTRGQQVTLRCSSQSGHNTVSWYQQALGQGPQFIFQYYREEENGRGNFPPRFSGLQFPNYSSELNVNALELDDSALYLCASSWTATSYEQYFGPGTRLTVT.

V gene TRBV9 combines with J gene TRBJ2-1, with D possibly TRBD2 on 5 matching bases. Germline CDR1 is SGDLS and CDR2 is YYNGEE. The CDR3 runs to 13 residues. V dropped 3 bases and J dropped 4 bases, with 8 bases sitting between them. CDR3 region: CASSEDSYNEQFF. The CDR3 region has the DNA TGTGCCAGCAGCGAGGACTCTTACAATGAGCAGTTCTTC.

The chain combines TRBV5-1 with TRBJ1-5, with 8 bases lining up with TRBD1. The CDR3 extends over 15 amino acids. Germline CDR1 reads SGHRS; CDR2 reads YFSETQ. J was trimmed by 3 bases and V by 3 bases; bases with no gene match: 5. CDR3 loop: CASSWGTGSNQPQHF. The CDR3 nucleotides read TGCGCCAGCAGCTGGGGGACAGGCTCCAATCAGCCCCAGCATTTT. The entire variable domain, with the rest obtained from reference TRBV5-1 and TRBJ1-5, is as follows: KAGVTQTPRYLIKTRGQQVTLSCSPISGHRSVSWYQQTPGQGLQFLFEYFSETQRNKGNFPGRFSGRQFSNSRSEMNVSTLELGDSALYLCASSWGTGSNQPQHFGDGTRLSIL.

The chain combines TRBV28 with TRBJ1-5; possible D gene TRBD1, 6 bases. V lost 6 bases to trimming and J lost 3 bases, with 21 bases between them. The germline V gene encodes CDR1 MDHEN and CDR2 SYDVKM. The CDR3 has 17 residues. CDR3 amino acids: CASSPRGGWVNNQPQHF. CDR3 DNA: TGTGCCAGCAGCCCGAGGGGGGGTTGGGTAAACAATCAGCCCCAGCATTTT.

The CDR3 loop is CASTSKTSGGSGDTGELFF. In DNA form, the CDR3 reads TGCGCCAGCACCTCCAAGACTAGCGGGGGTTCCGGGGACACCGGGGAGCTGTTTTTT. The chain carries TRBV10-1 and TRBJ2-2, with 12 positions matching TRBD2. The CDR3 loop spans 19 amino acids. Trimming cost V 7 bases and J 3 bases; bases outside gene matches: 15. From germline, CDR1 is WNHNN and CDR2 SYGVQD (reference sequence).

This chain joins TRBV5-1 and TRBJ2-3; TRBD2 aligns across 15 bases. J gave up 0 bases and V 3 bases, and 5 bases lay outside the gene matches. Germline CDR1 is SGHRS and CDR2 is YFSETQ. CDR3 length: 18 amino acids. CDR3 nucleotides: TGCGCCAGCAGCTCCGGGACTAGCGGGGGGAAAAGCACAGATACGCAGTATTTT. It is translated as CASSSGTSGGKSTDTQYF.

V and J are TRBV12-3 or TRBV12-4 and TRBJ1-2; the match to TRBD1 covers 9 bases. The J segment lost 7 bases and the V segment lost 3 bases, leaving 3 bases of the junction unmatched. The CDR3 is made up of 13 amino acids. The CDR3 sequence: CASSLGTGTGYTF. The CDR3, as DNA: TGTGCCAGCAGTTTGGGGACAGGGACTGGCTACACCTTC.